This entry lists 12 T cell receptor beta chains sequenced from one sample in a study of control samples from healthy donors and cancer patients. Libraries were prepared by immunoSEQ multiplex PCR; TCRdb keeps only in-frame clonotypes and omits some of them. The listing records approximately 190,000 clones. What was sequenced was blood. Receptor source: a woman in her twenties or thirties in good health.

This sequence joins TRBV2 and TRBJ1-4; D might be TRBD1 (6 bases). Germline V lookup: CDR1 SNHLY, CDR2 FYNNEI. The CDR3 sequence is 15 residues long. Trimming stripped 2 bases from V and 6 bases from J, with 13 bases between. This chain's CDR3 is CASSEQDRLYEKLFF. The CDR3 nucleotides are TGTGCCAGCAGTGAACAGGACAGACTATATGAAAAACTGTTTTTT.

The chain couples TRBV4-1 to TRBJ2-3; D remains unclear. Trimming removed 1 base from V and 0 bases from J, with 8 bases in between. The germline gives CDR1 MGHRA, CDR2 YSYEKL. The CDR3 loop spans 15 amino acids. For the CDR3, the DNA is TGCGCCAGCAGCCAAGGACGGCCTAGCACAGATACGCAGTATTTT. This sequence encodes CASSQGRPSTDTQYF.

The genes are TRBV5-1 and TRBJ2-5, with TRBD2 matching over 11 bases. The CDR3 spans 15 residues. CDR1 is SGHRS and CDR2 is YFSETQ in the germline V gene. With V trimmed by 4 bases and J by 2 bases, 4 bases remained unmatched. The CDR3 sequence is CASSQGLAAQETQYF. CDR3 nucleotides: TGCGCCAGCAGCCAGGGACTAGCGGCTCAAGAGACCCAGTACTTC.

This chain uses TRBV28 with TRBJ1-2, with TRBD1 identical over 7 bases. Germline lookup yields CDR1 MDHEN and CDR2 SYDVKM. After removal of 6 bases from V and 4 bases from J, the junction contained 5 bases not matched to a gene. This CDR3 is built from 13 residues. The CDR3 nucleotides read TGTGCCAGCAGCAGACGACAGGGCTATGGCTACACCTTC. Translation: CASSRRQGYGYTF.

The gene calls are TRBV7-9 and TRBJ2-2, with 8 nucleotides matching TRBD1. The V gene's germline CDR1 is SEHNR and CDR2 FQNEAQ (reference sequence). The CDR3 is made up of 13 amino acids. The trim removed 4 bases at V and 6 bases at J, leaving 1 base unmatched. In DNA, the CDR3 is TGTGCCAGCAGCTCGACAGGGGCCGGGGAGCTGTTTTTT. Amino acids: CASSSTGAGELFF.

The chain has TRBV19 and TRBJ1-5; TRBD1 might be the D (5 bases). The CDR3 consists of 15 residues. Germline V gene lookup returns CDR1 LNHDA and CDR2 SQIVND (reference sequence). V lost 5 bases to trimming and J lost 4 bases, with 15 bases between them. The CDR3 protein is CASSPGAVLNQPQHF. In nucleotides, the CDR3 is TGTGCCAGTAGTCCTGGGGCAGTGCTTAATCAGCCCCAGCATTTT.

This rearrangement joins TRBV9 to TRBJ2-1; no clear D gene. V lost 1 base and J lost 0, with 11 bases in between. Germline CDR1 and CDR2: SGDLS and YYNGEE. The CDR3 is 16 amino acids. The CDR3 protein is CASSVPVVGSYNEQFF. For the CDR3, the DNA is TGTGCCAGCAGCGTACCGGTAGTGGGCTCCTACAATGAGCAGTTCTTC.

V usage is TRBV5-1 and J usage is TRBJ2-5; TRBD2 matches 12 bases. V was clipped by 3 bases and J by 6 bases; unmatched bases: 9. Germline V gene lookup returns CDR1 SGHRS and CDR2 YFSETQ. This CDR3 region has 16 residues. This chain's CDR3 is CASSSEKGLAGKTQYF. The CDR3 DNA follows: TGCGCCAGCAGCTCCGAAAAAGGACTAGCGGGAAAGACCCAGTACTTC.

The CDR3 loop is CASSLLADSYEQYF. For the CDR3, the DNA is TGTGCCAGCAGCCTATTAGCGGACTCCTACGAGCAGTACTTC. The V call is TRBV7-8, the J call TRBJ2-7; perhaps TRBD2 as D (6 bases). The CDR3 runs to 14 residues. V lost 5 bases and J lost 0, with 11 bases in between. Germline loops: CDR1 SGHVS, CDR2 FQNEAQ.

CDR3 loop: CASQETQYF. Written as DNA, the CDR3 is TGTGCCAGCCAAGAGACCCAGTACTTC. The J gene is TRBJ2-5, the V gene TRBV27; D gene uncertain. Trimming took off 8 bases at V and 2 bases at J, with 0 bases between the two ends. Germline CDR1 reads MNHEY; CDR2 reads SMNVEV (reference sequence). CDR3 length: 9 amino acids.

This chain joins TRBV29-1 and TRBJ1-5; D remains ambiguous. CDR1 SQVTM and CDR2 ANQGSEA come from the germline V gene. The CDR3 covers 12 residues. The germline V and J ends were trimmed by 5 bases and 3 bases, with 8 bases remaining between them. The CDR3 sequence is CSVRADNQPQHF. Here the CDR3 DNA reads TGCAGCGTTAGGGCAGACAATCAGCCCCAGCATTTT.

CDR3 bases: TGTGCCAGCAGCCCCGGGACTAGCTCGCAATACAATGAGCAGTTCTTC. Translation gives CASSPGTSSQYNEQFF. This chain joins TRBV4-2 and TRBJ2-1; TRBD2 matches 9 bases. The CDR3 is 16 amino acids. V lost 4 bases and J lost 4; bases outside the gene matches: 8. Germline lookup yields CDR1 LGHNA and CDR2 YNFKEQ.